Given below is one TCR beta chain in context. Its matching antigen is unknown. The libraries of TRB cDNA were constructed through 5' RACE using UMI labels. TCRdb reanalyzed the 5' RACE reads, giving one entry per CDR3 protein sequence and no DNA. Seen in this sample are about 130,000 distinct CDR3 sequences; the ten most common clones hold approximately 0.29%. These data come from a study of CXCR3-negative and CXCR3-positive naive CD8 T cells. Study-wide results and limits: Naive subsets did not differ in surface CD5, and the authors estimated TCR strength using properties of the TRB CDR3.

Source material: naive CXCR3- CD8+ T cells from blood. Subset specified: CD45RO-CCR7+CD27+CD95- naive CD8+ T cells lacking CXCR3 (TNR3-). This TCR was sampled from a human donor in good health. Some clones in this sample may be carry-over from other donors' samples.

The CDR3 sequence is CASSLTTDTYEQYF. V is TRBV12-3 or TRBV12-4 and J is TRBJ2-7. The CDR3 runs to 14 residues.